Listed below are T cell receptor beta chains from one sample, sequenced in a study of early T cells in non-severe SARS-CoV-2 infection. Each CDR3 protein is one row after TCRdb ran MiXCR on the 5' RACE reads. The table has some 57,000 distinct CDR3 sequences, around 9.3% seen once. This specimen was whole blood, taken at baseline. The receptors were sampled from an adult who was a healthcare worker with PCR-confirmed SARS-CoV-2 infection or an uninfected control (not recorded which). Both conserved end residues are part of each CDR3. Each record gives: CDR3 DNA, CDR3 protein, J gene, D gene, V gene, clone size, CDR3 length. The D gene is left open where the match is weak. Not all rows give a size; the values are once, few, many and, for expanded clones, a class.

DNA: TGTGCCAGCAGCTTAGTTGAGGACACTGAAGCTTTCTTT
CDR3: CASSLVEDTEAFF
J: TRBJ1-1
D: NA
V: TRBV11-1
size: many
length: 13

DNA: TGTGCCAGCAGCCAAGCTGGGGGCAACACTGAAGCTTTCTTT
CDR3: CASSQAGGNTEAFF
J: TRBJ1-1
D: NA
V: TRBV3-1
size: few
length: 14

DNA: TGTGCCAGCAGCTTAGACCCGGCCGTTCATGAGCCCCAGCATTTT
CDR3: CASSLDPAVHEPQHF
J: TRBJ1-5
D: NA
V: TRBV7-9
size: NA
length: 15

DNA: TGTGCCATCAATCCTAGCGGGAGCCAAGAGACCCAGTACTTC
CDR3: CAINPSGSQETQYF
J: TRBJ2-5
D: TRBD2
V: TRBV10-3
size: few
length: 14

DNA: TGTGCCAGCAAGCTGACCAGCCGCTACAATGAGCAGTTCTTC
CDR3: CASKLTSRYNEQFF
J: TRBJ2-1
D: NA
V: TRBV12-3/TRBV12-4
size: NA
length: 14

DNA: TGTGCCAGCAGCTCAGCTCCGGGACAGGGAAGCTCCTACGAGCAGTACTTC
CDR3: CASSSAPGQGSSYEQYF
J: TRBJ2-7
D: TRBD1
V: TRBV7-9
size: many
length: 17

DNA: TGTGCCAGTACCTCGGGTAATTCCGGGGCCAACGTCCTGACTTTC
CDR3: CASTSGNSGANVLTF
J: TRBJ2-6
D: NA
V: TRBV25-1
size: many
length: 15

DNA: TGTGCCAGTAGTTGGACAGGGGGAGTCTACGAGCAGTACTTC
CDR3: CASSWTGGVYEQYF
J: TRBJ2-7
D: TRBD1
V: TRBV19
size: many
length: 14

DNA: TGCAGCGTCGACGGACGGGGAAGAAATGGCTACACCTTC
CDR3: CSVDGRGRNGYTF
J: TRBJ1-2
D: NA
V: TRBV29-1
size: few
length: 13

DNA: TGTGCCAGCAGCTTACGACAAGCATCTGGGGATGAGCAGTTCTTC
CDR3: CASSLRQASGDEQFF
J: TRBJ2-1
D: NA
V: TRBV11-1
size: many
length: 15

DNA: TGTGCCAGCAGCGGACTAGCGGGCACCTACGAGCAGTACTTC
CDR3: CASSGLAGTYEQYF
J: TRBJ2-7
D: TRBD2
V: TRBV11-2
size: many
length: 14

DNA: TGTGCCAGCAGCTACAGCCGCAATCAGCCCCAGCATTTT
CDR3: CASSYSRNQPQHF
J: TRBJ1-5
D: NA
V: TRBV5-5
size: few
length: 13

DNA: TGTGCCAGCAGTTTATTCGGTCCAAGCTCCTATAATTCACCCCTCCACTTT
CDR3: CASSLFGPSSYNSPLHF
J: TRBJ1-6
D: NA
V: TRBV28
size: NA
length: 17

DNA: TGTGCCAGCAGTTACCTCCCAGGAGGCGCGGGGGCCAACGTCCTGACTTTC
CDR3: CASSYLPGGAGANVLTF
J: TRBJ2-6
D: NA
V: TRBV6-5
size: NA
length: 17

DNA: TGTGCCAGCAGCTTAACGGATAGAGAGACAGATAGCAATCAGCCCCAGCATTTT
CDR3: CASSLTDRETDSNQPQHF
J: TRBJ1-5
D: NA
V: TRBV7-3
size: NA
length: 18

DNA: TGTGCCACCAGTGATTCCGACAGACCGTCTTACGAGCAGTACTTC
CDR3: CATSDSDRPSYEQYF
J: TRBJ2-7
D: NA
V: TRBV24-1
size: NA
length: 15

DNA: TGTGCCAGCAGCCCCGGGACAGGCAGCACCGGGGAGCTGTTTTTT
CDR3: CASSPGTGSTGELFF
J: TRBJ2-2
D: TRBD1
V: TRBV9
size: few
length: 15

DNA: TGTGCCAGCAGCTTAATGAGGACTACTAGCACAGATACGCAGTATTTT
CDR3: CASSLMRTTSTDTQYF
J: TRBJ2-3
D: NA
V: TRBV7-2
size: few
length: 16

DNA: TGTGCCAGCAGTTTACGGGGTTTAGGCTACACCTTC
CDR3: CASSLRGLGYTF
J: TRBJ1-2
D: NA
V: TRBV12-3/TRBV12-4
size: many
length: 12

DNA: TGTGCCAGCAGCCCGCCCGGGGACTACAATGAGCAGTTCTTC
CDR3: CASSPPGDYNEQFF
J: TRBJ2-1
D: NA
V: TRBV11-2
size: NA
length: 14

DNA: TGTGCCAGCAGCCCCGAACGGGACCGAGCCTACGAGCAGTACTTC
CDR3: CASSPERDRAYEQYF
J: TRBJ2-7
D: NA
V: TRBV3-1
size: few
length: 15

DNA: TGTGCCAGCAGCGGGGACTACTACTACGAGCAGTACTTC
CDR3: CASSGDYYYEQYF
J: TRBJ2-7
D: TRBD2
V: TRBV2
size: few
length: 13

DNA: TGTGCCAGCAGCGCTCAGGGTTTTGAGCAGTTCTTC
CDR3: CASSAQGFEQFF
J: TRBJ2-1
D: NA
V: TRBV9
size: many
length: 12

DNA: TGTGCCAGCAGCTTACTGGGAAACTACGAGCAGTACTTC
CDR3: CASSLLGNYEQYF
J: TRBJ2-7
D: NA
V: TRBV11-2
size: NA
length: 13

DNA: TGTGCCAGCAGCTTAGGGCTGACTCCCAATGAGCAGTTCTTC
CDR3: CASSLGLTPNEQFF
J: TRBJ2-1
D: NA
V: TRBV7-2
size: few
length: 14

DNA: TGTGCCAGCAGCTTAGCAAGCGGGGCGAGAGAGCAGTACTTC
CDR3: CASSLASGAREQYF
J: TRBJ2-7
D: TRBD2
V: TRBV7-2
size: few
length: 14

DNA: TGTGCCAGTAGTATAGCCGGGACAAGCACAGATACGCAGTATTTT
CDR3: CASSIAGTSTDTQYF
J: TRBJ2-3
D: NA
V: TRBV19
size: few
length: 15

DNA: TGTGCCAGCAGTGACAGACCGACCGGGGAGCTGTTTTTT
CDR3: CASSDRPTGELFF
J: TRBJ2-2
D: NA
V: TRBV6-1
size: few
length: 13

DNA: TGTGCCAGCATAGCCCCCGGGATTCGAACCGGGGAGCTGTTTTTT
CDR3: CASIAPGIRTGELFF
J: TRBJ2-2
D: NA
V: TRBV6-6
size: many
length: 15

DNA: TGCGCCAGCAGTATCGACAGCGGAGGTTGGTACGAGCAGTACTTC
CDR3: CASSIDSGGWYEQYF
J: TRBJ2-7
D: NA
V: TRBV5-1
size: few
length: 15

DNA: TGCAGTGCGCCCACTAGCGGGGCCAGGGCCAATGAGCAGTTCTTC
CDR3: CSAPTSGARANEQFF
J: TRBJ2-1
D: TRBD2
V: TRBV20-1
size: many
length: 15

DNA: TGTGCCAGCAGCTTAGCCCCGTCTAGCGGGAGGGCCGGATCCGGGGAGCTGTTTTTT
CDR3: CASSLAPSSGRAGSGELFF
J: TRBJ2-2
D: TRBD2
V: TRBV11-2
size: NA
length: 19

DNA: TGTGCCAGCAGCCGCGCCGGGACAGGGACCTACGAGCAGTACTTC
CDR3: CASSRAGTGTYEQYF
J: TRBJ2-7
D: TRBD1
V: TRBV5-6
size: NA
length: 15

DNA: TGTGCCAGCAGTTTTGGGGGGTTAAGAACCTACGAGCAGTACTTC
CDR3: CASSFGGLRTYEQYF
J: TRBJ2-7
D: NA
V: TRBV12-3/TRBV12-4
size: few
length: 15

DNA: TGTGCCAGCAGTCAGGACAGCTCCTACGAGCAGTACTTC
CDR3: CASSQDSSYEQYF
J: TRBJ2-7
D: NA
V: TRBV12-3/TRBV12-4
size: many
length: 13

DNA: TGTGCCAGCAGCTTAGGACAGGGAGGAACCTACGAGCAGTACTTC
CDR3: CASSLGQGGTYEQYF
J: TRBJ2-7
D: NA
V: TRBV7-6
size: NA
length: 15

DNA: TGTGCCACCAGCAGAGATAGAGGACGGCCAAACATTCAGTACTTC
CDR3: CATSRDRGRPNIQYF
J: TRBJ2-4
D: NA
V: TRBV15
size: few
length: 15

DNA: TGTGCCAGCAGCCCGCTAGGGACTAGCGGGAGAGATACGCAGTATTTT
CDR3: CASSPLGTSGRDTQYF
J: TRBJ2-3
D: TRBD2
V: TRBV3-1
size: many
length: 16

DNA: TGCGCCAGCAGCCCACTAGCGGAAGAGACCCAGTACTTC
CDR3: CASSPLAEETQYF
J: TRBJ2-5
D: TRBD2
V: TRBV4-1
size: many
length: 13

DNA: TGTGCCAGCAGTCCCCAATCGGGCGGGAACCTGCGCCACGAGCAGTACTTC
CDR3: CASSPQSGGNLRHEQYF
J: TRBJ2-7
D: NA
V: TRBV6-1
size: few
length: 17

DNA: TGTGCCAGCAGCTTACTCCCAGGCCCTGAGCGAGCATACTCTGGAAACACCATATATTTT
CDR3: CASSLLPGPERAYSGNTIYF
J: TRBJ1-3
D: NA
V: TRBV7-6
size: NA
length: 20

DNA: TGTGCCTGGAAGGAGGGACCCCAAGCGACCCAGTACTTC
CDR3: CAWKEGPQATQYF
J: TRBJ2-5
D: NA
V: TRBV30
size: many
length: 13

DNA: TGTGCCAGCAGTTATCGGACTAGCGAGACCTACGAGCAGTACTTC
CDR3: CASSYRTSETYEQYF
J: TRBJ2-7
D: TRBD2
V: TRBV6-5
size: many
length: 15